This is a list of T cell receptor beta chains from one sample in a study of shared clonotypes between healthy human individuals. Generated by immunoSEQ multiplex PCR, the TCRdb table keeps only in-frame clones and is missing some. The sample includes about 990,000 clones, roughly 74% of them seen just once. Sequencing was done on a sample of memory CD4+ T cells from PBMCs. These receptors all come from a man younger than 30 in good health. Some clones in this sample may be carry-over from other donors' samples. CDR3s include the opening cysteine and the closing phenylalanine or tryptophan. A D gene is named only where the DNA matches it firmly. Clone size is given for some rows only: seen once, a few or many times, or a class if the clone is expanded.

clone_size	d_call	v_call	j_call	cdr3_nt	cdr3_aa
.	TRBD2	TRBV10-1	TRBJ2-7	TGCGCCAGCAGCCCCGGACTAGCAAGCGAGCAGTACTTC	CASSPGLASEQYF
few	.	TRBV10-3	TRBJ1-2	TGTGCCATCAGTGCCGCGGACATATATAACTATGGCTACACCTTC	CAISAADIYNYGYTF
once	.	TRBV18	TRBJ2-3	TGTGCCAGCTCACCACCAGCTGGCACAGATACGCAGTATTTT	CASSPPAGTDTQYF
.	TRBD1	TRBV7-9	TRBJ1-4	TGTGCCAGCAGCTTATATCAGGGGGCGACTAATGAAAAACTGTTTTTT	CASSLYQGATNEKLFF
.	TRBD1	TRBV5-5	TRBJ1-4	TGTGCCAGCAGCCGGGGACAGATTAATGAAAAACTGTTTTTT	CASSRGQINEKLFF
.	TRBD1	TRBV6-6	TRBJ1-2	TGTGCCAGCAGTTACCCCGCCGACAGGGGGAACTATGGCTACACCTTC	CASSYPADRGNYGYTF
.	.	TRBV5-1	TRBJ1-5	TGCGCCAGCAGCTTAGACGGAGCTAGCAATCAGCCCCAGCATTTT	CASSLDGASNQPQHF
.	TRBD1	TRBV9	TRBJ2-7	TGTGCCGGCAGCGTAGCTAGTCAGGGGGTCGGGGAGCAGTACTTC	CAGSVASQGVGEQYF
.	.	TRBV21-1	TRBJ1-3	TGTGCCAGCAGCAAACGGGCAGGCACCGTGGGGGACACCATATATTTT	CASSKRAGTVGDTIYF
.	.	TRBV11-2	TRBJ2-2	TGTGCCAGCACCTTGGGGGGCAGGAACACCGGGGAGCTGTTTTTT	CASTLGGRNTGELFF
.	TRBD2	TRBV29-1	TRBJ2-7	TGCAGCGTTGAAGCACTAGCGGGAGAAAGTTCCGAGCAGTACTTC	CSVEALAGESSEQYF
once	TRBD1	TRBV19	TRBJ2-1	TGTGCCAGTAGTAGACAGGGTGGCTCCTACAATGAGCAGTTCTTC	CASSRQGGSYNEQFF
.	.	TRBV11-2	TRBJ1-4	TGTGCCAGCAGCTTAGTCCCAGGAGGGGCTGAAAAACTGTTTTTT	CASSLVPGGAEKLFF
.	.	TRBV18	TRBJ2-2	TGTGCCAGCTCACCAGCGGTGCCGACGGTAACCGGGGAGCTGTTTTTT	CASSPAVPTVTGELFF
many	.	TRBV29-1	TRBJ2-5	TGCAGCGTTGCCGGGGAGACCCAGTACTTC	CSVAGETQYF
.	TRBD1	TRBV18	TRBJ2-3	TGTGCCAGCTCCCCCGGGACAGGGCCCACAGATACGCAGTATTTT	CASSPGTGPTDTQYF